This entry features one T cell receptor beta chain sequence. Its antigen is unknown. V lost 6 bases and J 1 base, leaving 15 bases between the germline ends. CDR1 is LGHNT and CDR2 is FRNRAP in the germline V gene. The CDR3 consists of 15 residues. Treatment meaning: approximately 10-day PBMC culture with coronavirus spike peptide pools or control peptides (ViraFEST assay). The unexposed donor gave CD4+ T cells before the COVID-19 pandemic (2011-2018). This entry belongs to a study of vaccination and CD4 T cells after COVID-19. Study-level background: Following dose two, a median about 65 days (range 14 to 241) passed before post-vaccine samples were taken.

An Oncomine TCR Beta short-read assay was used to sequence the DNA from cultured CD4+ T cells. The template was genomic DNA from cultured CD4+ T cells. A single record per CDR3 protein comes from TCRdb applying MiXCR to the PCR reads. The sample carries more than 9,500 distinct CDR3 sequences, more than 35% recorded once. This sequence originates from a human donor in good health. This chain connects TRBV12-5 to TRBJ1-1; no definite D call. Sequencing was performed on CD4+ T cells from blood, cultured in vitro. The CDR3 DNA sequence: TGTGCTAGTGGGATTAAGGGTACCCAGAACACTGAAGCTTTCTTT. Its translation: CASGIKGTQNTEAFF.